The 24 T cell receptor beta chains listed next were all sequenced from one sample in a study of spatial heterogeneity in lung cancer. Time point given: sample taken at primary tumor resection. Study conclusions and caveats: Intratumoral expanded alpha and beta TCR counts were found to track tumor mutation counts.

TCRdb recomputed calls from the 5' RACE reads with MiXCR, one row per CDR3 protein. The table shows 11,000 to 15,000 distinct CDR3 sequences, with roughly 4.7% occurring only once. No cognate antigen is known for these TCRs. The material was lung tumor tissue, obtained at surgery. Source of these receptors: a female donor with early-stage non-small cell lung cancer.

This clonotype was recorded many times. The library was built for alpha chains, so this beta chain is an off-target read and its size means little. The chain carries TRBV20-1 and TRBJ2-3, with 10 bases that match TRBD2. V lost 3 bases, J lost 8 bases, and 11 bases stayed unmatched. The CDR3 runs 15 residues. Germline V lookup: CDR1 DFQATT, CDR2 SNEGSKA (reference sequence). CDR3: CSARKAGGRMTTQYF. Here the CDR3 DNA reads TGCAGTGCTAGGAAAGCGGGGGGGCGCATGACTACGCAGTATTTT.

This clonotype is medium-sized (0.01 to 0.1%) by share. The library was built for alpha chains, so this beta chain is an off-target read and its size means little. The rearrangement links TRBV2 to TRBJ2-4; D is possibly TRBD1 or TRBD2 (5 bases each). The germline V gene encodes CDR1 SNHLY and CDR2 FYNNEI. With 6 bases removed from V and 5 bases from J, the gap between germline ends came to 14 bases. This CDR3 contains 14 residues. The CDR3 sequence: CASRASKGQNIQYF. The CDR3 DNA sequence: TGTGCCAGCAGGGCTAGCAAGGGGCAAAACATTCAGTACTTC.

In this sample, this clonotype turned up many times. This beta chain was picked up by a library intended for alpha chains and is off target, so its count carries little meaning. The V and J genes are TRBV7-2 and TRBJ1-1; possibly TRBD1 for D (5 bases). In germline, CDR1 is SGHTA, CDR2 FQGNSA. The CDR3 loop spans 13 amino acids. The ends were cut back, 3 bases at V and 4 bases at J, with 9 bases in the middle. The CDR3 sequence: CASSFTQGTEAFF. CDR3 coding DNA: TGTGCCAGCAGCTTCACCCAGGGCACTGAAGCTTTCTTT.

This clonotype ranks as medium-sized. This beta chain came through as a stray read in a library set up for alpha chains, and its size says little. The rearrangement joins TRBV19 to TRBJ1-5; 7 nucleotides agree with TRBD1. V dropped 5 bases and J dropped 2; count of bases not matched to a gene: 9. Germline V gives CDR1 LNHDA, CDR2 SQIVND (reference sequence). This CDR3 is built from 16 residues. This CDR3 is CASSPRQGLGNQPQHF. The CDR3 DNA reads as TGTGCCAGTAGTCCACGACAGGGTCTCGGCAATCAGCCCCAGCATTTT.

This clonotype was counted many times. Because the library targeted alpha chains, this beta chain is an off-target read whose size means little. The chain joins TRBV6-1 to TRBJ1-1; D gene uncertain. CDR3 size: 14 residues. Germline CDR1 MNHNS, CDR2 SASEGT. With 8 bases removed from V and 2 bases from J, the gap between germline ends came to 15 bases. CDR3 in amino acids: CASRFRAANTEAFF. The CDR3 region has the DNA TGTGCCAGCCGATTTCGGGCAGCCAACACTGAAGCTTTCTTT.

This clonotype was detected many times. This beta chain is a stray sequence in a library constructed for alpha chains; its clone size is not meaningful. This rearrangement joins TRBV5-1 to TRBJ2-3, with D perhaps matching TRBD1 (5 bases). The CDR3 runs 14 residues. CDR1 is SGHRS, CDR2 YFSETQ, per germline. The V and J ends lost 0 bases and 4 bases respectively, with 9 bases between them. The CDR3 nucleotides are TGCGCCAGCAGCTTGGTCCAGGGCCCAGATACGCAGTATTTT. Translation: CASSLVQGPDTQYF.

This clonotype counts as medium-sized. Found in a library prepared for alpha chains, this beta chain is an off-target read, and its abundance has little meaning. The chain uses TRBV6-5 and TRBJ1-5; D remains ambiguous. The CDR3 has 13 residues. Trimming left V 5 bases short and J 3 bases short, with 8 bases between. Germline values: CDR1 MNHEY, CDR2 SVGAGI. The CDR3 spells CASSDLINQPQHF. The CDR3 nucleotides are TGTGCCAGCAGTGACTTAATCAATCAGCCCCAGCATTTT.

About this clonotype itself: A junction end diverges from the germline sequence, so it may reflect a read error. This beta chain represents an off-target read in a library built for alpha chains; its size is of limited meaning. This chain joins TRBV7-9 and TRBJ2-3; D remains unclear. The CDR3 is made up of 14 amino acids. Germline CDR1 reads SEHNR; CDR2 reads FQNEAQ (reference sequence). The CDR3 sequence: CASRLVLNTDTQYF. DNA for the CDR3: TGTGCCAGCAGATTAGTCCTTAACACAGATACGCAGTATTTT.

This clonotype was seen repeatedly, ten times or more. A library prepared for alpha chains yielded this beta chain as an off-target read; its size is of little meaning. The chain recombines TRBV10-3 with TRBJ1-2; D is undetermined. With 3 bases removed from V and 4 bases from J, the gap between germline ends came to 6 bases. From germline, CDR1 is ENHRY and CDR2 SYGVKD. The CDR3 totals 12 residues. The CDR3 coding sequence is TGTGCCATCAGTGACGGCCTCTATGGCTACACCTTC. Protein sequence: CAISDGLYGYTF.

This clonotype was seen ten or more times. The size of this beta chain means little, since it is a stray read in a library made for alpha chains. The chain uses TRBV27 and TRBJ1-2; no reliable D call. The V end was cut by 3 bases, the J end by 0 bases, with 5 bases between. Germline CDR1 MNHEY, CDR2 SMNVEV (reference sequence). The CDR3 runs to 13 residues. CDR3 protein: CASSFGANYGYTF. DNA of the CDR3: TGTGCCAGCAGTTTCGGGGCTAACTATGGCTACACCTTC.

In this sample, this clonotype is medium-sized (0.01 to 0.1%). This beta chain was picked up by a library intended for alpha chains and is off target, so its count carries little meaning. The chain links TRBV20-1 to TRBJ1-1, with D tentatively TRBD1 (5 bases). CDR3 length: 15 residues. Germline-derived CDR1 and CDR2 are DFQATT and SNEGSKA (reference sequence). The V end lost 2 bases, the J end lost 1 base, and 14 bases lay between the germline ends. This chain's CDR3 is CSARQPGSENTEAFF. The CDR3 region has the DNA TGCAGTGCTAGACAGCCAGGGAGTGAGAACACTGAAGCTTTCTTT.

For this clonotype: In a library made to pick up alpha chains, this beta chain is a stray read with a size that means little. V is TRBV29-1 and J is TRBJ1-2, with D perhaps matching TRBD1 (5 bases). The CDR3 spans 12 residues. The ends were cut back, 4 bases at V and 2 bases at J, with 8 bases in the middle. Germline CDR1 reads SQVTM; CDR2 reads ANQGSEA. The DNA of the CDR3 is TGCAGCGTTGTAGACAGCAACTATGGCTACACCTTC. It encodes CSVVDSNYGYTF. Complete variable domain (other parts from reference TRBV29-1 and TRBJ1-2): SAVISQKPSRDICQRGTSLTIQCQVDSQVTMMFWYRQQPGQSLTLIATANQGSEATYESGFVIDKFPISRPNLTFSTLTVSNMSPEDSSIYLCSVVDSNYGYTFGSGTRLTVV.

As for this clonotype: This beta chain is an off-target read within a library intended for alpha chains, so its frequency means little. The J gene is TRBJ1-2, the V gene TRBV7-8; D is undetermined. The CDR3 consists of 11 residues. Germline CDR1 SGHVS, CDR2 FQNEAQ. V lost 2 bases and J lost 9, with 7 bases in between. CDR3 protein: CASSLKGSYTF. CDR3 DNA: TGTGCCAGCAGCTTAAAGGGTAGCTACACCTTC. The complete variable domain, with remaining parts taken from reference TRBV7-8 and TRBJ1-2, reads GAGVSQSPRYKVAKRGQDVALRCDPISGHVSLFWYQQALGQGPEFLTYFQNEAQLDKSGLPSDRFFAERPEGSVSTLKIQRTQQEDSAVYLCASSLKGSYTFGSGTRLTVV.

As concerns this clonotype: Within a library made for alpha chains, this beta chain is off target, and its count is uninformative. The V gene is TRBV12-3 or TRBV12-4, the J gene TRBJ1-1, with D maybe TRBD1 (5 bases). This CDR3 comprises 15 residues. V lost 0 bases and J lost 9, with 17 bases in between. This CDR3 reads CASSLAGTPVEKAFF. As DNA, the CDR3 is TGTGCCAGCAGTTTAGCCGGGACCCCGGTGGAGAAAGCTTTCTTT.

This clonotype was counted many times. Since it is a stray read in a library aimed at alpha chains, this beta chain has a size that is not meaningful. This rearrangement joins TRBV19 to TRBJ2-7; 7 bases align to TRBD1. The CDR3 contains 15 residues. Looked up from germline, CDR1 is LNHDA and CDR2 is SQIVND (reference sequence). With V trimmed by 3 bases and J by 4 bases, 9 bases remained unmatched. For the CDR3, the DNA is TGTGCCAGTAGTATCGACCGACAGGGTAAATACGAGCAGTACTTC. Residues: CASSIDRQGKYEQYF.

This clonotype was detected ten times or more. Since it is a stray read in a library aimed at alpha chains, this beta chain has a size that is not meaningful. The chain has TRBV29-1 and TRBJ2-7, with 7 bases lining up with TRBD2. J gave up 3 bases and V 4 bases, and 15 bases lay outside the gene matches. Germline V gene sequence: CDR1 SQVTM, CDR2 ANQGSEA. This CDR3 spans 16 amino acids. In nucleotides, the CDR3 is TGCAGCGTTGGAGGGCGGACTAGTTTTTCCTTCTACGAGCAGTACTTC. Translated, it gives CSVGGRTSFSFYEQYF.

This clonotype was counted many times. This beta chain lies outside the target of a library built for alpha chains; its clone size means little. The chain carries TRBV10-1 and TRBJ2-3; maybe TRBD2 (6 bases). The CDR3 has 17 residues. The V end lost 4 bases, the J end lost 0 bases, and 17 bases lay between the germline ends. In germline, CDR1 is WNHNN, CDR2 SYGVQD (reference sequence). The CDR3 loop reads CASSVGYGGASTDTQYF. The CDR3 nucleotides read TGCGCCAGCAGTGTAGGCTACGGCGGGGCTAGCACAGATACGCAGTATTTT.

This clonotype was counted at least ten times. Because the library targeted alpha chains, this beta chain is an off-target read whose size means little. The genes are TRBV4-1 and TRBJ2-5; 8 bases line up with TRBD2. The CDR3 covers 16 residues. Germline V gene data show CDR1 as MGHRA and CDR2 as YSYEKL. V lost 0 bases to trimming and J lost 2 bases; unmatched junction nucleotides: 5. CDR3 residues: CASSQDPGLVQETQYF. The CDR3 nucleotides read TGCGCCAGCAGCCAAGATCCGGGACTAGTGCAAGAGACCCAGTACTTC.

This clonotype was recorded many times. This beta chain is an off-target read within a library intended for alpha chains, so its frequency means little. V is TRBV25-1 and J is TRBJ1-1, with D tentatively TRBD1 (5 bases). Trimming removed 6 bases at V and 0 bases at J, with 20 bases between. Per germline, CDR1 MGHDK and CDR2 SYGVNS. The CDR3 runs to 17 residues. The CDR3 reads CASSINGRGFMNTEAFF. CDR3 sequence (DNA): TGTGCCAGCAGCATAAACGGGAGGGGCTTCATGAACACTGAAGCTTTCTTT.

This clonotype was seen ten or more times. As an off-target read in a library built for alpha chains, this beta chain has a frequency of little significance. The V gene is TRBV5-1, the J gene TRBJ2-7, with D possibly being TRBD1 or TRBD2 (6 bases each). Germline V CDR1 and CDR2: SGHRS, YFSETQ. CDR3 length: 13 amino acids. Trimming took off 4 bases at V and 2 bases at J, with 10 bases between the two ends. The CDR3 spells CASSEGGAYEQYF. The CDR3 DNA is TGCGCCAGCAGCGAGGGGGGTGCCTACGAGCAGTACTTC.

This clonotype was counted many times. The size of this beta chain means little, since it is a stray read in a library made for alpha chains. J is TRBJ2-5 and V is TRBV7-8; maybe TRBD2 (7 bases). The CDR3 spans 15 residues. Germline V lookup: CDR1 SGHVS, CDR2 FQNEAQ. Trimming removed 0 bases from V and 4 bases from J, with 12 bases in between. The CDR3 loop reads CASSLARGGAETQYF. DNA for the CDR3: TGTGCCAGCAGCTTAGCAAGGGGGGGCGCAGAGACCCAGTACTTC.

This clonotype was found many times. This beta chain appears as a stray read in a library generated for alpha chains; its size is not informative. The chain recombines TRBV9 with TRBJ2-4, with D perhaps matching TRBD2 (5 bases). The CDR3 consists of 18 residues. Germline CDR1 and CDR2: SGDLS and YYNGEE. V lost 3 bases, J lost 0 bases, and 19 bases lay in between. The CDR3 loop reads CASSAGVQASQAKNIQYF. As DNA, the CDR3 is TGTGCCAGCAGCGCCGGGGTTCAGGCTAGTCAAGCCAAAAACATTCAGTACTTC. Full variable domain (rest looked up from reference TRBV9 and TRBJ2-4): DSGVTQTPKHLITATGQRVTLRCSPRSGDLSVYWYQQSLDQGLQFLIQYYNGEERAKGNILERFSAQQFPDLHSELNLSSLELGDSALYFCASSAGVQASQAKNIQYFGAGTRLSVL.

This clonotype was seen at least ten times. The size of this beta chain means little, since it is a stray read in a library made for alpha chains. The chain has TRBV10-2 and TRBJ1-1; D is uncertain. The CDR3 runs 12 residues. V was trimmed by 3 bases and J by 1 base, leaving 3 bases between them. The germline V gene has CDR1 WSHSY and CDR2 SAAADI. The CDR3 here is CASSERNTEAFF. CDR3 sequence (DNA): TGCGCCAGCAGTGAACGGAACACTGAAGCTTTCTTT.

This clonotype has at least ten counts. Since it is a stray read in a library aimed at alpha chains, this beta chain has a size that is not meaningful. V gene TRBV5-4 combines with J gene TRBJ1-1, with TRBD1 matching 10 bases. Germline CDR1 reads SGHNT; CDR2 reads YYREEE (reference sequence). The length of the CDR3 is 16 residues. The V segment lost 0 bases and the J segment 12 bases; nucleotides outside the gene matches: 14. In DNA, the CDR3 is TGTGCCAGCAGCTTGGGGGGGACAGGGGTCGGAGGGAAGACTTTCTTT. Translation gives CASSLGGTGVGGKTFF.